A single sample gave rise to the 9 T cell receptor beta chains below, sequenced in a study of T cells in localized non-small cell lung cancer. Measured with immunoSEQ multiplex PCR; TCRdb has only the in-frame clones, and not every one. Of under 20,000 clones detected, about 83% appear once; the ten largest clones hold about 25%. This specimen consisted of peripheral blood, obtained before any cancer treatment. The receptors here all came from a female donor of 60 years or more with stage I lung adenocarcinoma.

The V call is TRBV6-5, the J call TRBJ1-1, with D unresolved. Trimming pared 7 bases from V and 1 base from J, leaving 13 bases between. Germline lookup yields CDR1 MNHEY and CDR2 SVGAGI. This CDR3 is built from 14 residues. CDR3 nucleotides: TGTGCCAGCATTGGGTCGGCAGGGAACACTGAAGCTTTCTTT. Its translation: CASIGSAGNTEAFF.

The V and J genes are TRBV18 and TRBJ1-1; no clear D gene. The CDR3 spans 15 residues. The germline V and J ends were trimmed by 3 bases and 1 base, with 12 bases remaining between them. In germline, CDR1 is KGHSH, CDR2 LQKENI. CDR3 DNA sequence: TGTGCCAGCTCACCGAGGCCCCCGGAGAACACTGAAGCTTTCTTT. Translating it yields CASSPRPPENTEAFF.

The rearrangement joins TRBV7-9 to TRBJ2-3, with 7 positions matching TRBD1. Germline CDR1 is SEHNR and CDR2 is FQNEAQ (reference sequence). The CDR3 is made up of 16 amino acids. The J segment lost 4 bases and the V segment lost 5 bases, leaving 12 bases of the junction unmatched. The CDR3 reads CASSQVRGIGADTQYF. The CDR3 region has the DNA TGTGCCAGCAGCCAGGTCAGGGGGATCGGAGCAGATACGCAGTATTTT.

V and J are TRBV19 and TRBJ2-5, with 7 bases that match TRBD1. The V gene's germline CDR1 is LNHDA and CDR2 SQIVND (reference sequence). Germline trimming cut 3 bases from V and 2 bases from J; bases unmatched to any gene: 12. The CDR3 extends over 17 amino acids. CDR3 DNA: TGTGCCAGTAGTATGCCCATGGCCCCGGGACAGCAAGAGACCCAGTACTTC. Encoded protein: CASSMPMAPGQQETQYF.

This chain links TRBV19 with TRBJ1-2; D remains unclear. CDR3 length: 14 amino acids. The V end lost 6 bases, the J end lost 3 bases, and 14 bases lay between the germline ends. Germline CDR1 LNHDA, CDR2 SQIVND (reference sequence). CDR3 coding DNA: TGTGCCAGTAGCGACGGCTCATCCTACTATGGCTACACCTTC. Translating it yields CASSDGSSYYGYTF.

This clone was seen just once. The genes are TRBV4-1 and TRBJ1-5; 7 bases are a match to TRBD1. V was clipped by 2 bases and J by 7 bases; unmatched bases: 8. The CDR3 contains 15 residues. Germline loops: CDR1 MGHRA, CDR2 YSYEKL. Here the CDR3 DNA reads TGCGCCAGCAGCCAACCGGGACAGTCAATGCAGCCCCAGCATTTT. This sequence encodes CASSQPGQSMQPQHF.

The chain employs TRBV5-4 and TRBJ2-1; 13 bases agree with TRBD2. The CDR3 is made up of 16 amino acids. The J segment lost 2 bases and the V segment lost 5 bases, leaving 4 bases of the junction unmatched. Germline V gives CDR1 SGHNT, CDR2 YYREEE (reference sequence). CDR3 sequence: CASSSGTSGAYNEQFF. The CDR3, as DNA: TGTGCCAGCAGTTCAGGGACTAGCGGGGCCTACAATGAGCAGTTCTTC.

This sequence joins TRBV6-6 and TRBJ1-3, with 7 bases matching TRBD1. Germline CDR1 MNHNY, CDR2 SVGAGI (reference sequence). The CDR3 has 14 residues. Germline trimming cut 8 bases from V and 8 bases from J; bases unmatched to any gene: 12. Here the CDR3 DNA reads TGTGCCAGCCACGACAGGGTCCCTTCCGACACCATATATTTT. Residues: CASHDRVPSDTIYF.

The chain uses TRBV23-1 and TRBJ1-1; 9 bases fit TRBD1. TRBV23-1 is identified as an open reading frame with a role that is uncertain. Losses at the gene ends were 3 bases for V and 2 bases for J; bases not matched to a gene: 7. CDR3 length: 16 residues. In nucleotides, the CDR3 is TGCGCCAGCAGTCACGTACAGGGGGCGCCTAACACTGAAGCTTTCTTT. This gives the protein CASSHVQGAPNTEAFF.